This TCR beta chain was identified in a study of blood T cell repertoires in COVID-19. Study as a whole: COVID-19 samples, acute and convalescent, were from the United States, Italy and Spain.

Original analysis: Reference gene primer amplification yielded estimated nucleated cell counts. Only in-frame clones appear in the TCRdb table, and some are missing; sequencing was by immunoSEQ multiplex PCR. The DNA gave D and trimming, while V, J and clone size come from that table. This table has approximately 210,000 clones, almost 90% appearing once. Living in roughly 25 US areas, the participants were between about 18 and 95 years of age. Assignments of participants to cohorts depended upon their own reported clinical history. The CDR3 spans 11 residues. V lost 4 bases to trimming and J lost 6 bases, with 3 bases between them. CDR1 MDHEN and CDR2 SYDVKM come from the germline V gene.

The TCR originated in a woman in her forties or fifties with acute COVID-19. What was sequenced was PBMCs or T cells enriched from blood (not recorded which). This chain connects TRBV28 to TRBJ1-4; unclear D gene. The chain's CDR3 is CASSSDEKLFF. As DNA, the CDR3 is TGTGCCAGCAGTTCCGATGAAAAACTGTTTTTT.